The clone carrying this T cell receptor (beta chain) was observed a single time. The source of the sample is a study of neurological immune-mediated disorders. This CDR3 has 16 amino acids. The V gene lost 4 bases and the J gene lost 5 bases, with 20 bases spanning the gap. Whenever a sequencing run was performed, it yielded over 190 million TCR-beta sequences from 15-18 subjects. TCRdb re-called the 5' RACE reads through MiXCR, storing one row per CDR3 protein. The repertoire holds tens of thousands of distinct CDR3 sequences, with about 9.7% as singletons. V and J are TRBV12-3 or TRBV12-4 and TRBJ2-5, with D perhaps assigned TRBD1 or TRBD2 (5 bases each). Sequencing was done on a sample of PBMCs. This receptor was identified in a man aged 45-60 years in good health. CDR3 sequence: CASSSSKKGWGETQYF. The CDR3 nucleotides are TGTGCCAGCAGTTCGTCAAAGAAGGGTTGGGGGGAGACCCAGTACTTC.